This T cell receptor (beta chain) emerged from a study of T cell repertoires in cytomegalovirus infection. About the study: CMV infection and matching HLA type were both indicated by public TCR beta signatures.

A few counts support this clonotype. Its antigen is not identified. Study results and caveats: Accumulated public TCR beta family frequency recognized individuals carrying CMV together with the relevant HLA.

In germline, CDR1 is SEHNR, CDR2 FQNEAQ (reference sequence). The length of the CDR3 is 13 residues. V lost 3 bases, J lost 3 bases, and 6 bases lay in between. TCRdb ran MiXCR on the reads and lists one entry per CDR3 protein. The sample has about a million distinct CDR3 sequences, around 31% seen once. This material consisted of cultured CD8+ T cells from PBMCs, taken from culture after CMV antigen stimulation. The chain recombines TRBV7-9 with TRBJ2-4; no definite D call. The TCR comes from a human donor in good health (CMV status not recorded). Some clones in this sample may be carry-over from other donors' samples. CDR3 DNA: TGTGCCAGCAGCTTTCCAGTCAAAAACATTCAGTACTTC. It encodes CASSFPVKNIQYF.